This record covers a single T cell receptor (beta chain). The antigen is unknown. This entry is derived from a study of CD8+ T cells in alopecia areata. Turning to the study itself: At a dose of 5 to 10 mg twice daily, oral tofacitinib was given to treated patients.

Study-level results: Mouse data revealed clearer TCR sharing than patient data did, a gap possibly tied to HLA. Scalp clonality decreased significantly with tofacitinib, and so did expanded CD8+ clones among the top 100.

As for treatment: oral pan-JAK inhibitor, 5-10 mg twice daily. Punch biopsies of lesional scalp, plus peripheral blood, were taken from alopecia areata patients. The CDR3 totals 12 residues. V gave up 4 bases and J gave up 4 bases, with 8 bases separating them. Germline V CDR1 and CDR2: SGDLS, YYNGEE. Sequencing templates came from extracted RNA that was reverse transcribed into cDNA. Profiling relied on immunoSEQ multiplex PCR, and the TCRdb table lists in-frame clones only, not all of them. The sample shows about 250,000 clones, 60% of them seen only once. Sequenced material: CD4+ T cells sorted from blood, taken between weeks 51 and 52, from a patient treated with tofacitinib. The receptor was isolated from a human donor with alopecia areata. The chain joins TRBV9 to TRBJ1-2; no clear D gene. The CDR3 spells CASSPSTYGYTF. The DNA of the CDR3 is TGTGCCAGCAGCCCTTCTACCTATGGCTACACCTTC.